This TCR beta chain was identified during a study of T-cell reconstitution after alpha-beta-depleted transplantation in children. The study's findings and limits: Newly produced T cells mostly provided counts and TCRbeta diversity after one year, as hyperexpanded clones declined. Several patients had high TCRbeta diversity at day 60; it came from surviving recipient T cells and thymic progenitors. There were reportedly several hundred expanded graft clones from which alpha-beta T cells came about two months after transplant.

CDR3 length: 16 residues. With 3 bases removed from V and 2 bases from J, the gap between germline ends came to 14 bases. For TCRbeta, the library was prepared with unique molecular identifiers. TCRdb reprocessed the PCR reads via MiXCR and lists one record per CDR3 protein. The table records more than 120,000 distinct CDR3 sequences, around 10% of them present only once. This clonotype was counted only a few times. The antigen remains unidentified. The J gene is TRBJ1-3, the V gene TRBV12-3 or TRBV12-4, with D perhaps matching TRBD1 (6 bases). The sequenced sample was PBMCs, mostly from graft donor cells, obtained 180 days after TCRalphabeta/CD19-depleted stem cell transplant. This sequence was found in a female patient between 2 and 15 years old who had a stem cell transplant for congenital amegakaryocytic thrombocytopenia, so the T cells may come from the graft donor. DNA of the CDR3: TGTGCCAGCAGTTTGAGAACAGGGAGGCCTGGAAACACCATATATTTT. It encodes CASSLRTGRPGNTIYF.